A selection of T cell receptor beta chains follows, all from one sample in a study of blood T cell repertoires in COVID-19. Using immunoSEQ multiplex PCR, the repertoire was profiled, and TCRdb retains in-frame clones only, with some absent. The sample lists 130,000 to 150,000 clones, 80% to 90% seen once, with roughly 1.6% in the top ten. Sequenced sample: peripheral blood. These receptors came from a woman aged 45-65 years with acute or convalescent COVID-19. The CDR3 runs from the conserved cysteine through the conserved F or W. Fields, in order: clone size, D gene, V gene, J gene, CDR3 DNA, CDR3 protein. A D gene is named only where the DNA matches it firmly. Only some rows state a clone size, as once, few, many or a class for expanded clones.

.	TRBD1	TRBV19	TRBJ2-5	TGTGCCAGTAGCCACAGGGGACACCAAGAGACCCAGTACTTC	CASSHRGHQETQYF
.	TRBD2	TRBV10-3	TRBJ2-3	TGTGCCATCAGGACTAGCGCTACAGATACGCAGTATTTT	CAIRTSATDTQYF
.	.	TRBV9	TRBJ1-2	TGTGCCAGCAGCGTGGTCAGTGTCTCTGGCAACTATGGCTACACCTTC	CASSVVSVSGNYGYTF
.	.	TRBV5-6	TRBJ1-5	TGTGCCAGCAGCTCAACGGGTGCACAGGGCCTTTTCCAGCCCCAGCATTTT	CASSSTGAQGLFQPQHF
.	TRBD1	TRBV4-2	TRBJ1-5	TGTGCCAGCAGCCAAGAGGCCAGGGGGGAGAGCAATCAGCCCCAGCATTTT	CASSQEARGESNQPQHF
once	.	TRBV5-6	TRBJ2-5	TGTGCCAGCAGCTTGGCCTATAGCCAGACCCAGTACTTC	CASSLAYSQTQYF
.	.	TRBV7-3	TRBJ2-7	TGTGCCAGCAGCTTAGGGTCCGCAGGGGTGGACTACGAGCAGTACTTC	CASSLGSAGVDYEQYF
.	.	TRBV4-1	TRBJ2-3	TGCGCCAGCAGCAGTCAGGAGCGGCGGGCAGATACGCAGTATTTT	CASSSQERRADTQYF
.	.	TRBV18	TRBJ1-6	TGTGCCAGCTCACCAGGGGAGAGGTCACCCCTCCACTTT	CASSPGERSPLHF
.	.	TRBV7-8	TRBJ1-1	TGTGCCAGCAGCTTAGTAGGGGGACCCACTGAAGCTTTCTTT	CASSLVGGPTEAFF
.	TRBD1	TRBV29-1	TRBJ1-2	TGCAGCGTTGTATTGGGACAGAGATATGGCTACACCTTC	CSVVLGQRYGYTF
once	.	TRBV5-1	TRBJ2-5	TGCGCCAGCAGCTTGGCCGTATTAGGGGGATCGAGCGAGACCCAGTACTTC	CASSLAVLGGSSETQYF
.	.	TRBV5-8	TRBJ2-1	TGTGCCAGCCAGTACGGAGTGTCCTACAATGAGCAGTTCTTC	CASQYGVSYNEQFF
.	.	TRBV18	TRBJ2-7	TGTGCCAGCTCAGGACAGCTCTCCTACGAGCAGTACTTC	CASSGQLSYEQYF
.	TRBD2	TRBV5-1	TRBJ2-7	TGCGCCAGCAGCATAGCGGGGACGAATGCCTACGAGCAGTACTTC	CASSIAGTNAYEQYF
.	.	TRBV3-1/TRBV3-2	TRBJ1-5	TGTGCCAGCAGCCAAAACAGGGGCAATCAGCCCCAGCATTTT	CASSQNRGNQPQHF
.	.	TRBV5-1	TRBJ1-4	TGCGCCAGCAGCTTGGGGTTTGGGGCCGAAGCAACTAATGAAAAACTGTTTTTT	CASSLGFGAEATNEKLFF
.	.	TRBV7-9	TRBJ1-1	TGTGCCAGCAGCCCGCGTTCAGGTACCGAAGCTTTCTTT	CASSPRSGTEAFF
once	.	TRBV18	TRBJ2-1	TGTGCCAGCTCACCGACGTCGACTACAGATGAGCAGTTCTTC	CASSPTSTTDEQFF
.	TRBD2	TRBV7-7	TRBJ2-7	TGTGCTAGCAGTCTTACTAGCGGGAGAGGGGCCTACGAGCAGTACTTC	CASSLTSGRGAYEQYF
.	TRBD2	TRBV4-1	TRBJ2-4	TGCGCCAGCAGCCAAGATAGACTAGCGGGGGCCGTGCTAGCCAAAAACATTCAGTACTTC	CASSQDRLAGAVLAKNIQYF
.	.	TRBV7-2	TRBJ1-6	TGTGCCAGCAGCTCGGTGGACGGAGGTATGTCACCCCTCCACTTT	CASSSVDGGMSPLHF
.	.	TRBV21-1	TRBJ1-1	TGTGCCAGCAGCAAAAGCCCGCGAGCTTTCTTT	CASSKSPRAFF
.	TRBD1	TRBV2	TRBJ2-7	TGTGCCAGCAGTGCGGACAGGGGGCGAACAGAGCAGTACTTC	CASSADRGRTEQYF
.	.	TRBV27	TRBJ1-5	TGTGCCAGCAGTCGTACAGAAACCAGTAATCAGCCCCAGCATTTT	CASSRTETSNQPQHF
few	.	TRBV30	TRBJ1-2	TGTGCCTGGAGTGACAGAACTAACTATGGCTACACCTTC	CAWSDRTNYGYTF
.	TRBD2	TRBV7-3	TRBJ2-1	TGTGCCAGCAGCCCCGTCGGGGGGGGGACAATCAATGAGCAGTTCTTC	CASSPVGGGTINEQFF
.	TRBD1	TRBV19	TRBJ1-2	TGTGCCAGTAGTGCACAGGGGCCTCAAAATGGCTACACCTTC	CASSAQGPQNGYTF
.	TRBD1	TRBV6-6	TRBJ1-4	TGTGCCAGCAGTGATACAGGGGGCATTTCCCCAAAACTGTTTTTT	CASSDTGGISPKLFF
once	.	TRBV29-1	TRBJ2-1	TGCAGCGTTGAGCCCAGGGGTTCCTACAATGAGCAGTTCTTC	CSVEPRGSYNEQFF
.	TRBD2	TRBV12-5	TRBJ2-7	TGTGCTAGTGGTTACTGGACTAGCGGGAGTGTAGAGCAGTACTTC	CASGYWTSGSVEQYF
.	TRBD1	TRBV7-9	TRBJ2-5	TGTGCCAGCAGCCCAGCCACAGGGGTAAGGGAGACCCAGTACTTC	CASSPATGVRETQYF
.	.	TRBV6-5	TRBJ1-2	TGTGCCAGCAGTTACGAGCGTAACTATGGCTACACCTTC	CASSYERNYGYTF
.	.	TRBV7-9	TRBJ1-3	TGTGCCAGCACCCCGGGAGCAGCGGGAAACACCATATATTTT	CASTPGAAGNTIYF
.	TRBD2	TRBV29-1	TRBJ2-3	TGCAGCGTTGATTGGCTAGCGGGAGCTGGATCATCGCAGTATTTT	CSVDWLAGAGSSQYF
.	TRBD1	TRBV11-2	TRBJ2-7	TGTGCCAGCAGCGTCCCGGGACAGGGGAGAAACGAGCAGTACTTC	CASSVPGQGRNEQYF
.	TRBD2	TRBV6-1	TRBJ2-3	TGTGCCAGCAGTGACCCAGCGGGAGGATCAGATACGCAGTATTTT	CASSDPAGGSDTQYF
.	.	TRBV5-1	TRBJ2-7	TGCGCCAGCAGACAGGGAGCCTACGAGCAGTACTTC	CASRQGAYEQYF
.	TRBD1	TRBV15	TRBJ2-1	TGTGCCACCAGCAGAGTCGGGACAGGATCCTACAATGAGCAGTTCTTC	CATSRVGTGSYNEQFF
.	.	TRBV5-1	TRBJ2-2	TGCGCCAGCAGCGTGACAAGCGGGGAGCTGTTTTTT	CASSVTSGELFF
.	TRBD1	TRBV7-9	TRBJ1-1	TGTGCCAGCAGCCCATCCCGACAGGGAATGAACACTGAAGCTTTCTTT	CASSPSRQGMNTEAFF
once	TRBD1	TRBV5-1	TRBJ2-7	TGCGCCAGCAGCTTGGAACAGGGGATGTATGGGGACGAGCAGTACTTC	CASSLEQGMYGDEQYF
.	TRBD2	TRBV6-1	TRBJ2-1	TGTGCCAGCAGTGCGCCCATCGGAGCGGGGGGGCATTCGAATGAGCAGTTCTTC	CASSAPIGAGGHSNEQFF
few	.	TRBV7-3	TRBJ2-7	TGTGCCAGCAGCTTATATCTACCTCCCTACGAGCAGTACTTC	CASSLYLPPYEQYF
.	TRBD1	TRBV19	TRBJ2-7	TGTGCCAGTAGACCGGGACAGGGGGCCTACGAGCAGTACTTC	CASRPGQGAYEQYF
.	.	TRBV7-3	TRBJ2-2	TGTGCCAGCAGCCGAAACACAGGGAACACCGGGGAGCTGTTTTTT	CASSRNTGNTGELFF